This entry is about one T cell receptor (beta chain). What it recognizes is unknown. The germline V gene encodes CDR1 KGHSH and CDR2 LQKENI. V was pared by 0 bases and J by 5 bases, with 3 bases between. The CDR3 covers 12 residues. Profiling relied on immunoSEQ multiplex PCR, and the TCRdb table lists in-frame clones only, not all of them. The sample yields around 89,000 clones, roughly 93% seen once. Autoimmune disease history or systemic immunosuppression meant exclusion. The data are from a study of OX40 agonist ivuxolimab in advanced cancers. Study background: An anti-OX40 (CD134) antibody with agonistic activity, ivuxolimab, was administered to patients.

Study outcomes and limitations: Expanded clones were, on average, more numerous in CD8+ T cells than in CD4+. Still undetermined is the antigen specificity of the expanded peripheral T cells.

The receptor's source is an adult with an advanced solid tumor such as melanoma, head and neck, liver or kidney cancer. The chain uses TRBV18 and TRBJ2-3; D is ambiguous. The source material was CD4+ or CD8+ T cells sorted from blood, sampled in a trial of the OX40 agonist ivuxolimab. The CDR3 nucleotides are TGTGCCAGCTCACCACCGGAAGATACGCAGTATTTT. It specifies CASSPPEDTQYF.